Given below is one T cell receptor (beta chain) in context. This sample stems from a study of response to subunit inactivated influenza vaccine. Using its own MiXCR run on the RT-PCR reads, TCRdb lists one record per CDR3 protein. This repertoire shows over 650,000 distinct CDR3 sequences, roughly 18% found once; its top ten account for approximately 10%. The CDR3 has 14 residues. Trimming left V 2 bases short and J 8 bases short, with 16 bases between. Germline V gene sequence: CDR1 DFQATT, CDR2 SNEGSKA (reference sequence). The chain combines TRBV20-1 with TRBJ2-1; D is undetermined. The receptor's source is a man aged 45-60 years who received an inactivated influenza vaccine. The input for sequencing was PBMCs from blood, taken about 5 days after vaccination. CDR3 sequence reads: CSARPWAKTHEQFF. The DNA of the CDR3 is TGCAGTGCTAGACCCTGGGCCAAAACCCATGAGCAGTTCTTC.